This T cell receptor (beta chain) derives from a study of T cells after yellow fever vaccination. Study-level background: The fractions with low cell numbers were processed using SMART-Seq v4 Ultra Low Input. Regarding the study as a whole: After the booster, approximately 96% of CD4 and 75% to 90% of CD8 primary-response clones were re-detected. Weaker, the secondary response peaked sooner, at day 5 versus 15.

With regard to this clonotype: Its antigen remains unidentified.

From germline, CDR1 is MNHEY and CDR2 SVGEGT. This CDR3 contains 15 residues. Trimming stripped 3 bases from V and 6 bases from J, with 15 bases between. Generation of TCR cDNA used 5'RACE template switching (which added a universal primer site and UMIs). A single record per CDR3 protein comes from TCRdb applying MiXCR to the 5' RACE reads. The table has roughly 310,000 distinct CDR3 sequences, around 4% seen once. The TCR comes from a man younger than 35 who received the YFV17D yellow fever vaccine. The sample in question was PBMCs, obtained on the day of the yellow fever booster vaccination. The chain has TRBV6-2 or TRBV6-3 and TRBJ2-1, with D unresolved. The CDR3 nucleotides are TGTGCCAGCAGTTATGGGTCCCCCCTCCCCAATGAGCAGTTCTTC. This sequence encodes CASSYGSPLPNEQFF.